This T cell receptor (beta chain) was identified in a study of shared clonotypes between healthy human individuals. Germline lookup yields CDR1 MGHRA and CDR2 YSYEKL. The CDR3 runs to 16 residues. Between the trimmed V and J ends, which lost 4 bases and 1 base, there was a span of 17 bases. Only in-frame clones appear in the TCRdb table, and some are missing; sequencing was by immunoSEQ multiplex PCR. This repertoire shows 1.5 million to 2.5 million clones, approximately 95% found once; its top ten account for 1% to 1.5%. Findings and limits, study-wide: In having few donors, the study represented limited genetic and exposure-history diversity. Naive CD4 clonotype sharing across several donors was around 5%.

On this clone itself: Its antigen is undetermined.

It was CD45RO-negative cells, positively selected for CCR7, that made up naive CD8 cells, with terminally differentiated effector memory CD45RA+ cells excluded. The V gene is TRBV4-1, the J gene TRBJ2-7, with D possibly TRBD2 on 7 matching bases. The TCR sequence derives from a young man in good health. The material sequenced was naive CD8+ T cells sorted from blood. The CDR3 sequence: CASSRGEGGPSYEQYF. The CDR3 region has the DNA TGCGCCAGCAGCCGGGGCGAGGGGGGGCCGTCCTACGAGCAGTACTTC.